The entry that follows covers one T cell receptor beta chain sequence. The data belong to a study of technical replicates of blood from a handful of donors. The length of the CDR3 is 15 residues. Germline V gene lookup returns CDR1 MGHRA and CDR2 YSYEKL. With 4 bases removed from V and 4 bases from J, the gap between germline ends came to 13 bases. Profiled with immunoSEQ multiplex PCR; TCRdb holds only in-frame clones, not every one. The sample shows approximately 52,000 clones, 90% to 95% of them seen only once. This sequence originates from a human donor in good health. Some clones in this sample may be carry-over from other donors' samples. The rearrangement joins TRBV4-1 to TRBJ2-2; maybe TRBD1 (6 bases). The sequenced material came from PBMCs. The CDR3, as DNA: TGCGCCAGCAGCCTAGAGGGACAATCCACCGGGGAGCTGTTTTTT. Its translation is CASSLEGQSTGELFF.